Listed here is a single T cell receptor beta chain. What it recognizes is unknown. Other DNA sequences of this sample code for an identical CDR3. The sample originates from a study of shared clonotypes between healthy human individuals. Study-wide findings and caveats: Read depth was anticipated to influence clonotype sharing among donors.

Genomic DNA of every subset was divided equally among multiple immunoSEQ plates. About 200 ng DNA, 30,000 to 35,000 T cell genomes, went into each sorted-subset replicate PCR. TCRdb keeps only in-frame clones here, not all; method: immunoSEQ multiplex PCR. The sample comprises roughly 2.2 million clones, approximately 93% of which are singletons, and about 0.37% rests with the top ten. Sequenced: naive CD4+ T cells from PBMCs. Subset here: CD45RA+ positively selected. This TCR came from a man aged 18 to 30 in good health. Some clones in this sample may be carry-over from other donors' samples.

For the CDR3, the DNA is TGTGCCAGCAGCCGTAGCGGGAGTAGTTACAATGAGCAGTTCTTC. Translation: CASSRSGSSYNEQFF. The genes are TRBV7-2 and TRBJ2-1; 9 bases map to TRBD2. The CDR3 length is 15 residues. V lost 5 bases and J lost 4; bases outside the gene matches: 6. CDR1 and CDR2 from the germline V gene are SGHTA and FQGNSA. The variable domain in full, completed from reference TRBV7-2 and TRBJ2-1, reads GAGVSQSPSNKVTEKGKDVELRCDPISGHTALYWYRQSLGQGLEFLIYFQGNSAPDKSGLPSDRFSAERTGGSVSTLTIQRTQQEDSAVYLCASSRSGSSYNEQFFGPGTRLTVL.